This T cell receptor (beta chain) is from a study of T cell responses to AZD1222 COVID-19 vaccine. Study results and caveats: Seropositive AZD1222 recipients at baseline numbered only five or six.

Of note for this clone: Its antigen remains unidentified.

Data came from immunoSEQ multiplex PCR; TCRdb stores just in-frame clones and leaves some out. This sample has 150,000 or so clones, with 92% found just once. CDR1 and CDR2 (germline): SNHLY, FYNNEI. The CDR3 consists of 16 residues. Trimming took off 0 bases at V and 5 bases at J, with 16 bases between the two ends. Pooled samples include second doses given at about 4 or 12 weeks. The TCR originated in an adult who received the AZD1222 COVID-19 vaccine. The chain combines TRBV2 with TRBJ1-1; D unclear. Sequenced material: peripheral blood, taken 28 days after the second AZD1222 dose. The CDR3 DNA reads as TGTGCCAGCAGTGAAGCGGGCCCACAAGTGGGGACTGAAGCTTTCTTT. This translates into CASSEAGPQVGTEAFF.